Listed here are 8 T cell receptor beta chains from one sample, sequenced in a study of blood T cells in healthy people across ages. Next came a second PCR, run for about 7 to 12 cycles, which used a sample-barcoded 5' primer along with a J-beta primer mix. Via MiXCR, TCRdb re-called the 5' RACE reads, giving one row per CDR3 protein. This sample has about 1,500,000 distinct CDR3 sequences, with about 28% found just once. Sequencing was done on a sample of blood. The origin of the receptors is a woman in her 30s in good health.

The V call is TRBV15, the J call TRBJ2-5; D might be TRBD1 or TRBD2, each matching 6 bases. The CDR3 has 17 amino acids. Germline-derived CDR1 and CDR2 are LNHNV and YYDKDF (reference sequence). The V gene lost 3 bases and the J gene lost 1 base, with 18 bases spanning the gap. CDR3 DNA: TGTGCCACCAGCAGGGAGGAAGGGGGGACTTTCCAAGAGACCCAGTACTTC. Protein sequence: CATSREEGGTFQETQYF. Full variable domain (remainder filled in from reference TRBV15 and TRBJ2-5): DAMVIQNPRYQVTQFGKPVTLSCSQTLNHNVMYWYQQKSSQAPKLLFHYYDKDFNNEADTPDNFQSRRPNTSFCFLDIRSPGLGDTAMYLCATSREEGGTFQETQYFGPGTRLLVL.

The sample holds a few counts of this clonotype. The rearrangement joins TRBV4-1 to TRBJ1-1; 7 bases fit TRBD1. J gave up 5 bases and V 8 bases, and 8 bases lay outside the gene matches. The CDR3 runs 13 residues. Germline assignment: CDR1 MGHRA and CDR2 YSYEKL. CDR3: CASETGQRTEAFF. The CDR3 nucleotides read TGCGCCAGCGAGACAGGGCAGAGGACTGAAGCTTTCTTT.

The DNA of the CDR3 is TGTGCCAGCAGTTTAGCGATTTTTTCCTATGGCTACACCTTC. It yields the protein CASSLAIFSYGYTF. The chain is built from TRBV12-3 or TRBV12-4 and TRBJ1-2; D not resolved. The CDR3 contains 14 residues. The V end lost 0 bases, the J end lost 4 bases, and 9 bases lay between the germline ends.

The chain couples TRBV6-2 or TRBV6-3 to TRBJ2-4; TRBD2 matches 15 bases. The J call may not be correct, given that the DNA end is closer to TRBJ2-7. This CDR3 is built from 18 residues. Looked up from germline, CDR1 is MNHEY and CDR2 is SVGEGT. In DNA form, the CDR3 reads TGTGCCAGCAGGTCGGGACTAGCGGGAGGTTTCGATATCGACGAGCAGTACTTC. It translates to CASRSGLAGGFDIDEQYF.

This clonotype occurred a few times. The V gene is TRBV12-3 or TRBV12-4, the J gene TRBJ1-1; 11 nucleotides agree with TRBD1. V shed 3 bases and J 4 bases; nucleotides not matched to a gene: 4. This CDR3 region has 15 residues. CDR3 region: CASSFRDRGFTEAFF. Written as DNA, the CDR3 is TGTGCCAGCAGTTTCAGGGACAGGGGGTTCACTGAAGCTTTCTTT.

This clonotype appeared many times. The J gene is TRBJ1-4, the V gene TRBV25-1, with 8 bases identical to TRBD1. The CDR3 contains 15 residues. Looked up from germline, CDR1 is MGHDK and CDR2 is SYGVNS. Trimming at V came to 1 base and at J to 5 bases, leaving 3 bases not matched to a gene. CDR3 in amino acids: CASSEFNRGNEKLFF. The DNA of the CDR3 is TGTGCCAGCAGTGAATTTAACAGGGGGAATGAAAAACTGTTTTTT.

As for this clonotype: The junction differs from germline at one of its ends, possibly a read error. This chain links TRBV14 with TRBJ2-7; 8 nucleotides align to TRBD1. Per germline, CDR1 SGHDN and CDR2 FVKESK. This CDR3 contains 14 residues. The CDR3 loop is CTSSQDQDRDEQYF. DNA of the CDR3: TGTACCAGCAGCCAAGATCAGGACAGGGACGAGCAGTACTTC. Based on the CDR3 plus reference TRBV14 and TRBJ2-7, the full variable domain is EAGVTQFPSHSVIEKGQTVTLRCDPISGHDNLYWYRRVMGKEIKFLLHFVKESKQDESGMPNNRFLAERTGGTYSTLKVQPAELEDSGVYFCTSSQDQDRDEQYFGPGTRLTVT.

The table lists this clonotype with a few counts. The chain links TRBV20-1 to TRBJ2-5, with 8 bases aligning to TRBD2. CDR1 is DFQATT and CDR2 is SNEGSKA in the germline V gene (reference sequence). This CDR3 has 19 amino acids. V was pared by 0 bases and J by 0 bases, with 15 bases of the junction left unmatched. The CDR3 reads CSARDRTSGTGVHQETQYF. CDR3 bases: TGCAGTGCTAGAGATAGAACTAGCGGAACTGGAGTGCACCAAGAGACCCAGTACTTC.